The rows below give T cell receptor beta chains drawn from one sample of a study of T cells after posttransplantation cyclophosphamide. TCRdb's table, derived via immunoSEQ multiplex PCR, lists solely in-frame clones and lacks some. The sample consists of 8,000 to 10,000 clones, roughly four fifths of them appearing once. The sample in question was PBMCs, obtained 1,800 to 2,000 days after a stem cell transplant with posttransplant cyclophosphamide. These receptors were collected from a female patient between 35 and 55 years old who received an allogeneic stem cell transplant from a related donor, was CMV-positive, and had no GVHD. T cells may partly derive from the graft donor. Each CDR3 is given with its conserved first and last residue. D genes are given only for firm matches. The size entry is marked missing in some rows and otherwise reads once, few, many or a size class.

TRBV6-1	NA	TRBJ2-3	NA	TGTGCCAGCAGTGGCAGCGGGTATAGCACAGATACGCAGTATTTT	CASSGSGYSTDTQYF
TRBV5-4	TRBD2	TRBJ2-6	NA	TGTGCCAGCAGCTTGGTTCGGGGGGCTGGGGCCAACGTCCTGACTTTC	CASSLVRGAGANVLTF
TRBV5-1	TRBD2	TRBJ2-3	NA	TGCGCCAGCACCCCTCGTCCGGGGGGGACATTGGATACGCAGTATTTT	CASTPRPGGTLDTQYF
TRBV18	TRBD1	TRBJ1-2	NA	TGTGCCAGCTCACCATTTGACAGGGCTGATGGTAGCTATGGCTACACCTTC	CASSPFDRADGSYGYTF
TRBV7-9	NA	TRBJ1-1	NA	TGTGCCAGTGAGGGGGGGAGTGAAGCTTTCTTT	CASEGGSEAFF
TRBV19	NA	TRBJ1-2	NA	TGTGCCAGTAGTCTCGGGAACAGGGTGCGTGATGGCTACACCTTC	CASSLGNRVRDGYTF
TRBV5-1	TRBD1	TRBJ2-5	NA	TGCGCCAGCTGTCGGGCAGGGGGCAGACAAGAGACCCAGTACTTC	CASCRAGGRQETQYF
TRBV5-8	TRBD1	TRBJ1-3	NA	TGTGCCAGCAGCCCGGGGACAGGGGGTATACCCTCTGGAAACACCATATATTTT	CASSPGTGGIPSGNTIYF
TRBV4-2	TRBD2	TRBJ2-3	NA	TGTGCCAGCAGCTTCACTAGCGGGGGGGCCATCACAGATACGCAGTATTTT	CASSFTSGGAITDTQYF
TRBV19	TRBD2	TRBJ2-1	NA	TGTGCCACCAACTTAGATCCGGGGGGGCCGAACAATGAGCAGTTCTTC	CATNLDPGGPNNEQFF
TRBV2	NA	TRBJ1-4	NA	TGTGCCAGCAGGGCAACAGGGAATAATGAAAAACTGTTTTTT	CASRATGNNEKLFF
TRBV9	TRBD2	TRBJ2-3	NA	TGTGCCAGCAGCGTAGTTGCGGGGGAACCCACAGATACGCAGTATTTT	CASSVVAGEPTDTQYF
TRBV6-6	TRBD2	TRBJ2-7	once	TGTGCCAGCAGTTCCTTACTAGCGGCCGAGCAGTACTTC	CASSSLLAAEQYF
TRBV6-4	TRBD1	TRBJ1-5	NA	TGTGCCAGCAGCCAACTACAGGGGGCGCGGAATCAGCCCCAGCATTTT	CASSQLQGARNQPQHF
TRBV27	NA	TRBJ1-5	NA	TGTGCCAGCAGGTCCTCTAACGGGGGTAACGATCAGCCCCAGCATTTT	CASRSSNGGNDQPQHF
TRBV5-6	TRBD1	TRBJ1-3	NA	TGTGCCAGCAGCTTAGGACAGGGGAGGAACACCATATATTTT	CASSLGQGRNTIYF
TRBV7-2	NA	TRBJ1-1	NA	TGTGCCAGCAGCTTGGGTGTGACCACAGGGAAAGACACTGAAGCTTTCTTT	CASSLGVTTGKDTEAFF
TRBV29-1	TRBD2	TRBJ2-1	NA	TGCAGCGTCGTCGGGGGAGGGACTAGCGCTACCTATGAGCAGTTCTTC	CSVVGGGTSATYEQFF
TRBV18	TRBD1	TRBJ2-5	NA	TGTGCCAGCTCACCCCCCGGGACAGGGGTGGAGACCCAGTACTTC	CASSPPGTGVETQYF
TRBV6-1	NA	TRBJ2-2	once	TGTGCCAGCAGTGAAAATGTCCTTCGGACCGGGGAGCTGTTTTTT	CASSENVLRTGELFF
TRBV5-6	TRBD1	TRBJ1-5	once	TGTGCCAGCAGCTTAGCGTGGGACAGCGGCAATCAGCCCCAGCATTTT	CASSLAWDSGNQPQHF
TRBV11-2	NA	TRBJ1-2	NA	TGTGCCAGCAGCTCGATTGGGGGGGCCTATGGCTACACCTTC	CASSSIGGAYGYTF
TRBV27	NA	TRBJ1-5	NA	TGTGCCAGCAGCCGCGCCCCAACAGCTCGGCCCCAGCATTTT	CASSRAPTARPQHF
TRBV6-1	TRBD2	TRBJ2-7	NA	TGTGCCAGCAGTGAACTAGCGGGGAGCTCCTACGAGCAGTACTTC	CASSELAGSSYEQYF
TRBV7-9	TRBD2	TRBJ2-5	NA	TGTGCCAGCAGCTTAACTAGCGGGGGACAAGAGACCCAGTACTTC	CASSLTSGGQETQYF
TRBV18	TRBD2	TRBJ2-1	NA	TGTGCCAGCTCACTCGACTGGACTAGCGGGGGGGGATACTACAATGAGCAGTTCTTC	CASSLDWTSGGGYYNEQFF
TRBV15	NA	TRBJ2-5	NA	TGTGCCACCAGCAGAGATCAAGGTGGGAGAGACCAAGAGACCCAGTACTTC	CATSRDQGGRDQETQYF
TRBV28	TRBD1	TRBJ1-5	NA	TGTGCCAGCAGTTTCCCACAGGGGCATAGCAATCAGCCCCAGCATTTT	CASSFPQGHSNQPQHF
TRBV7-2	NA	TRBJ2-2	NA	TGTGCCAGCAGCTTAATACAGGGTCAAACCGGGGAGCTGTTTTTT	CASSLIQGQTGELFF
TRBV5-1	TRBD1	TRBJ2-3	once	TGCGCCAGCAGCCGGACAGGGTCCACAGATACGCAGTATTTT	CASSRTGSTDTQYF
TRBV14	TRBD2	TRBJ2-7	NA	TGTGCCAGCAGCCTCCGGAGGGGAGGGACTCCGTCAAACTACGAGCAGTACTTC	CASSLRRGGTPSNYEQYF
TRBV6-5	NA	TRBJ1-3	NA	TGTGCCAGCAGTGAGGGAAACACCATATATTTT	CASSEGNTIYF
TRBV6-1	NA	TRBJ1-2	NA	TGTGCCAGCAGTGAGACGGACAACCCTGCCTATGGCTACACCTTC	CASSETDNPAYGYTF
TRBV5-1	TRBD1	TRBJ1-3	NA	TGCGCCAGCAGCCTAGGACAGGGGGCGCTGATCGCTGGAAACACCATATATTTT	CASSLGQGALIAGNTIYF
TRBV10-3	NA	TRBJ1-3	once	TGTGCCATCAGGCCAGGACAGTACACAGGAAACACCATATATTTT	CAIRPGQYTGNTIYF
TRBV19	NA	TRBJ2-1	NA	TGTGCCAGTAGTTTGGACATTTCCTTTTACAATGAGCAGTTCTTC	CASSLDISFYNEQFF